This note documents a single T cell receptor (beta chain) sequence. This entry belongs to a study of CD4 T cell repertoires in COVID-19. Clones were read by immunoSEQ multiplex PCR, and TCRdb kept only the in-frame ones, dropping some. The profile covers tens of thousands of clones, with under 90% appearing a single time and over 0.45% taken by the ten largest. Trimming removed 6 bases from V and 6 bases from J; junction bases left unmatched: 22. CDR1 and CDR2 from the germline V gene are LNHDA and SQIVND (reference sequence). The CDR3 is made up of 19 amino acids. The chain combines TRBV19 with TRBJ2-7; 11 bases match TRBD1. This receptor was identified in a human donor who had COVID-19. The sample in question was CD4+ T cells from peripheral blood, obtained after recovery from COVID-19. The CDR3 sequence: CASSRSGTGGRLVRSEQYF. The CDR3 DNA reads TGTGCCAGTAGCCGCTCCGGGACAGGGGGACGACTAGTCCGGTCCGAGCAGTACTTC. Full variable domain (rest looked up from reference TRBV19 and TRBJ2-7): DGGITQSPKYLFRKEGQNVTLSCEQNLNHDAMYWYRQDPGQGLRLIYYSQIVNDFQKGDIAEGYSVSREKKESFPLTVTSAQKNPTAFYLCASSRSGTGGRLVRSEQYFGPGTRLTVT.